This TCR beta chain emerged from a study of blood T cell repertoires in COVID-19. Looking at the study overall: Material from acute and convalescent COVID-19 was sourced from the United States, Italy and Spain. From T cells, B-cell-depleted T cells, or PBMCs came the material, which was cDNA or gDNA.

Methods used by the authors: Amplified reference gene primers provided the basis for estimating nucleated cell counts. The protocol was immunoSEQ multiplex PCR, while the TCRdb copy is restricted to in-frame clones and leaves out a portion. V and J calls and clone size are copied from that table; D and trimming were computed from the DNA. The table shows some 200,000 clones, with approximately 92% occurring only once. The CDR3 is 16 amino acids. CDR1 and CDR2 (germline): SQVTM, ANQGSEA. Deletions cut 1 base from V and 2 bases from J, with 14 bases between. Individuals aged about 18 to 100 years were recruited from fewer than 30 US areas.

The origin of this receptor is a woman between 18 and 30 years old in a cohort exposed to, infected with or recovered from COVID-19 (not recorded which). Sequenced: PBMCs or T cells enriched from blood (not recorded which). The chain combines TRBV29-1 with TRBJ2-2; tentative D call: TRBD2 (5 bases). CDR3 sequence (DNA): TGCAGCGTTGAAGGGATAACCGGGAAAAACACCGGGGAGCTGTTTTTT. This gives the protein CSVEGITGKNTGELFF.